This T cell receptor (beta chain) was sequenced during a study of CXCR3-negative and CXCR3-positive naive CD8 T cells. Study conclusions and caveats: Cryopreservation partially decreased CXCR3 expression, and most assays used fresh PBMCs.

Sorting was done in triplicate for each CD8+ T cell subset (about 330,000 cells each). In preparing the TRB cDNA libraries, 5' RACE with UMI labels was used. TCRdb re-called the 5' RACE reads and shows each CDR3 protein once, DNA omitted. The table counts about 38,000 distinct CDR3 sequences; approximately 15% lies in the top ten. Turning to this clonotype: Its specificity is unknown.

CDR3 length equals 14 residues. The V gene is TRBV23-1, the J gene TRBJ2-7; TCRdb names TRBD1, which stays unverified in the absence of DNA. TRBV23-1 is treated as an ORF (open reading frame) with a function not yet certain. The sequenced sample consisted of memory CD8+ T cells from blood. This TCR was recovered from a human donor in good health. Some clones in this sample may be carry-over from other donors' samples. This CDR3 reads CASSQHRDNLEQYF.